The 4 T cell receptor beta chains reported below all come from one sample, sequenced in a study of control samples from healthy donors and cancer patients (dated by TCRdb to the early 2020s). Library preparation used the immunoSEQ multiplex PCR assay. TCRdb holds this immuneACCESS table with in-frame rearrangements only. Some clones are missing; in checked studies, unresolved V genes explain under half, and the rest has no known cause. This sample is represented by 90,000 or so clones; roughly 89% of them were singletons. The ten largest clonotypes hold about 7.6% of the sample. Sequencing used blood. Receptors originate from a woman in her fifties or sixties in good health.

Points on this clone: Here the CDR3 omits its conserved ending phenylalanine or tryptophan, so a read error is the likely source. The limits of the CDR3 on the DNA are not certain, so only TCRdb's listed CDR3 is given. This chain links TRBV28 with TRBJ1-2. Termini included, the CDR3 measures 11 amino acids. Germline-derived CDR1 and CDR2 are MDHEN and SYDVKM. CDR3 protein: CASSRSDRIFL.

The DNA for the CDR3 is TGTGCCAGCAGCCTATCAGGGGTAGCGGGAACAAGGGGAGATGAGCAGTTCTTC. This sequence encodes CASSLSGVAGTRGDEQFF. V is TRBV11-3 and J is TRBJ2-1; 8 positions match TRBD2. The CDR3 has 18 residues. Germline lookup yields CDR1 SGHNT and CDR2 YENEEA. The J segment lost 8 bases and the V segment lost 5 bases, leaving 20 bases of the junction unmatched.

This sequence joins TRBV9 and TRBJ1-4, with a weak D call TRBD1 (6 bases). Trimming removed 0 bases at V and 4 bases at J, with 19 bases between. The germline V gene has CDR1 SGDLS and CDR2 YYNGEE. The CDR3 has 18 residues. The CDR3: CASSVGDRAGGINEKLFF. The CDR3 nucleotides read TGTGCCAGCAGCGTAGGGGACCGGGCGGGGGGCATTAATGAAAAACTGTTTTTT.

In this sample, this clone turned up a few times. The chain combines TRBV11-2 with TRBJ2-2; D unresolved. Trimming removed 4 bases from V and 0 bases from J, with 9 bases in between. The CDR3 consists of 15 residues. The germline V gene has CDR1 SGHAT and CDR2 FQNNGV. The CDR3 DNA reads as TGTGCCAGCAGCTCCAGTCCCGCGAACACCGGGGAGCTGTTTTTT. This encodes CASSSSPANTGELFF.